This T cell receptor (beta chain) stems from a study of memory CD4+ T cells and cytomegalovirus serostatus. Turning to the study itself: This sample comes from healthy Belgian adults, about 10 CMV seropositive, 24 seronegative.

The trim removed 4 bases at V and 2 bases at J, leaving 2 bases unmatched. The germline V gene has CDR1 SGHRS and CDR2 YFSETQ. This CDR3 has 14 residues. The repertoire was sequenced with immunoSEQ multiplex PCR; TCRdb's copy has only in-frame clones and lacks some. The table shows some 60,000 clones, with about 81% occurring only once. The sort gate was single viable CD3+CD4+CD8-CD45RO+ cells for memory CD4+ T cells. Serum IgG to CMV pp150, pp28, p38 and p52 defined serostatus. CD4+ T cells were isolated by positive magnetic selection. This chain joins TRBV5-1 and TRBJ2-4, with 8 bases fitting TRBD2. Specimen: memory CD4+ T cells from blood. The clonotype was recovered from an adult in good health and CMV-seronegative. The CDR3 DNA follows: TGCGCCAGCAGCCAGCGGGAGTCCAAAAACATTCAGTACTTC. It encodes CASSQRESKNIQYF.